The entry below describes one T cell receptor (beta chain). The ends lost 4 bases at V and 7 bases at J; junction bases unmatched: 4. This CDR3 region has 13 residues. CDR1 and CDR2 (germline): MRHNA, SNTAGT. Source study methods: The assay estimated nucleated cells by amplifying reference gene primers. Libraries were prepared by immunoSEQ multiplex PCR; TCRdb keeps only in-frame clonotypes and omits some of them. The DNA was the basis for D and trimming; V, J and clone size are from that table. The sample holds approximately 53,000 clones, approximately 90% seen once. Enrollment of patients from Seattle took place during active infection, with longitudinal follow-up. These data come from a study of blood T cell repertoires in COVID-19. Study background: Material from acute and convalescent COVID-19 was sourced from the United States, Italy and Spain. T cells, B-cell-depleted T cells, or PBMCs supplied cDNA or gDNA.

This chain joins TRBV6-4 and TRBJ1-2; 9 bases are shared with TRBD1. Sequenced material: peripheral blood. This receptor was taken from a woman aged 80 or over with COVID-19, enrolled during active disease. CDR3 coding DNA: TGTGCCAGCAGTGCACAGGGGGCGCTTGGCTACACCTTC. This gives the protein CASSAQGALGYTF.